The TCR beta chain described here comes from a study of blood T cell repertoires in COVID-19. Study-wide context: The samples span acute and convalescent COVID-19 from the United States, Italy and Spain. PBMCs, B-cell-depleted T cells, or T cells provided the cDNA or gDNA that made up the material.

Germline V gene sequence: CDR1 LNHDA, CDR2 SQIVND (reference sequence). There are 14 residues in the CDR3. The V and J ends lost 6 bases and 0 bases respectively, with 8 bases between them. In the study's own analysis: Estimates of nucleated cell counts were drawn from the amplification of reference gene primers. Repertoires were generated with immunoSEQ multiplex PCR, while TCRdb's copy carries only in-frame clones and drops some. The V and J calls and clone size were taken over from that table, and D and trimming were inferred from the DNA. In the table there are 35,000 to 40,000 clones, about 88% of which are singletons.

Sequencing was carried out using peripheral blood. The clonotype comes from a man in his sixties or seventies with active COVID-19. V usage is TRBV19 and J usage is TRBJ1-4; maybe TRBD1 (5 bases). Here the CDR3 DNA reads TGTGCCAGTAGCCAGACAGCAACTAATGAAAAACTGTTTTTT. Protein sequence: CASSQTATNEKLFF.